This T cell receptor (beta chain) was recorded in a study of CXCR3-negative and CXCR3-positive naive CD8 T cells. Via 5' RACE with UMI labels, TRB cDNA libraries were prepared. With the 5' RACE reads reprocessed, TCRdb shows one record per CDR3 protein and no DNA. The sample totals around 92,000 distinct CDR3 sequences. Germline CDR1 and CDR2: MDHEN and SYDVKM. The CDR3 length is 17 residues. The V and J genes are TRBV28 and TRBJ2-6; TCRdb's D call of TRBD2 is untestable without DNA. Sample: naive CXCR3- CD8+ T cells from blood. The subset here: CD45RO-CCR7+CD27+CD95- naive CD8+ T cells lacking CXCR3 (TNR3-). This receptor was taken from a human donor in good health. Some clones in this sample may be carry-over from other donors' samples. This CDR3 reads CASREVALGFGANVLTF.